This paragraph reports one T cell receptor beta chain. The sample originates from a study of cytomegalovirus exposure and HLA in healthy donors. Turning to the study itself: Earlier, 100 million to 120 million unique TCR beta sequences were recovered from about 179 million T cells by an analysis. The Caucasian-associated ancestry cluster held 65% to 90% of 398 genotyped donors.

Per germline, CDR1 KGHSH and CDR2 LQKENI. The CDR3 is 15 amino acids. J gave up 5 bases and V 5 bases, and 8 bases lay outside the gene matches. A multiplex PCR was run with 60 Vbeta primers and 13 Jbeta primers. Clones were sequenced by immunoSEQ multiplex PCR, and TCRdb holds only the in-frame ones, with some missing. The repertoire holds roughly 200,000 clones, with around 77% as singletons. Material: PBMCs. V and J are TRBV18 and TRBJ2-1, with 8 bases that match TRBD1. The clonotype originates from a woman in her thirties in good health and CMV-seronegative. The DNA for the CDR3 is TGTGCCAGCTCATGGAGGCAGGGGGCTGACAATGAGCAGTTCTTC. Its protein is CASSWRQGADNEQFF.